A selection of T cell receptor beta chains follows, all from one sample in a study of blood T cell repertoires in COVID-19. Method: immunoSEQ multiplex PCR; TCRdb's copy keeps in-frame clones and lacks some. The sample yields about 150,000 clones, around four fifths seen once. Sequenced input: peripheral blood. The source of these receptors is a woman between 65 and 79 years old who had recovered from COVID-19. CDR3s include the opening cysteine and the closing phenylalanine or tryptophan.

J gene | V gene | CDR3 protein
TRBJ2-7 | TRBV27 | CASSLFSYQSGKPYEQYF
TRBJ1-2 | TRBV2 | CASRGLTGGPPNYGYTF
TRBJ1-1 | TRBV11-1 | CASSLEMGAEAFF
TRBJ2-7 | TRBV6-2/TRBV6-3 | CASSPPTSARTSYEQYF
TRBJ2-3 | TRBV30 | CAWRGKGLASDTQYF
TRBJ2-3 | TRBV10-3 | CAISDGQGAADTQYF
TRBJ2-3 | TRBV5-5 | CASSLALERGRGDTQYF
TRBJ1-1 | TRBV12-3/TRBV12-4 | CASSSRAEAFF
TRBJ1-1 | TRBV19 | CASTPSRLGEVWTEAFF
TRBJ1-2 | TRBV9 | CASSVVGPGQNYGYTF
TRBJ2-7 | TRBV19 | CASSIGRNSYEQYF
TRBJ1-2 | TRBV3-1/TRBV3-2 | CASSPRDTYGYTF
TRBJ1-2 | TRBV5-1 | CATPDKGGGYTF
TRBJ2-3 | TRBV7-8 | CASSSRTATDTQYF
TRBJ2-5 | TRBV4-1 | CASSQAWRQQETQYF
TRBJ2-2 | TRBV27 | CASSPSPVGYTGELFF
TRBJ2-2 | TRBV4-2 | CASSQGGVGDWNTGELFF
TRBJ2-1 | TRBV30 | CAWRRGPSSYNEQFF
TRBJ1-4 | TRBV6-5 | CATGGQGGEKLFF
TRBJ1-2 | TRBV19 | CASSIGPRTGEGYTF
TRBJ2-7 | TRBV7-3 | CASSTGLAGYEQYF
TRBJ1-1 | TRBV3-1/TRBV3-2 | CASSQVGLSSTEAFF
TRBJ2-7 | TRBV9 | CASSSAPQNSYEQYF